This TCR beta chain was sequenced for a study of T cells expressing NK-cell markers. TCRdb reprocessed the 5' RACE reads; each CDR3 protein has one entry and no DNA is given. The sample's table shows some 340,000 distinct CDR3 sequences. This CDR3 contains 15 residues. CDR1 is DFQATT and CDR2 is SNEGSKA in the germline V gene (reference sequence). As concerns this clonotype: Antigen specificity is unknown.

Regarding the study as a whole: The dominant NKG2C+ clonotypes represented about 1.0-8% of CD8+ T cells in over 5 donors.

The TCR originated in a man aged 18 to 69 in good health. The chain combines TRBV20-1 with TRBJ2-3; TCRdb picks TRBD1, but there is no DNA to check that call. The sequencing input was blood T cells: a sorted CD56 or NKG2C T cell subset, CD4+ or CD8+ T cells, or bulk PBMC T cells (not recorded which). The CDR3: CSAPDRKTSTDTQYF.